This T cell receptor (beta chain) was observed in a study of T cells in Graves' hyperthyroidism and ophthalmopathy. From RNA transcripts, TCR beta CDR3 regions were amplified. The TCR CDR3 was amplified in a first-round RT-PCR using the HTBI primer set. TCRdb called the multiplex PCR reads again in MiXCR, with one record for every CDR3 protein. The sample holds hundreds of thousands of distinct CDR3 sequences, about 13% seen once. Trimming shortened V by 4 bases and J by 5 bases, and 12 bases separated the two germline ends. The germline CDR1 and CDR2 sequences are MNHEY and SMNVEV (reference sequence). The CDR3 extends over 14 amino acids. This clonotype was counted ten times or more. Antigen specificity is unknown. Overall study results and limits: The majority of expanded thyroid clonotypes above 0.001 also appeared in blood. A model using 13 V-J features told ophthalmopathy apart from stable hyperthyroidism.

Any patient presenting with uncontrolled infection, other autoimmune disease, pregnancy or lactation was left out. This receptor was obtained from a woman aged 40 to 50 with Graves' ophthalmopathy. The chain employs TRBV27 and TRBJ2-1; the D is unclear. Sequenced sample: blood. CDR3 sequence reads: CASSSLTLHNEQFF. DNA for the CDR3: TGTGCCAGCAGTTCCCTGACATTACACAATGAGCAGTTCTTC.